This T cell receptor beta chain was obtained from a study of blood T cell repertoires in COVID-19 (dated by TCRdb to 2020 to 2022). The study in broad terms: Samples from collaborators originated in the United States, Italy and Spain and spanned both the acute and convalescent phases of COVID-19. The prospective study material was composed of cDNA or gDNA derived from T cells, B-cell-depleted T cells, or PBMCs. Subjects who had been exposed to COVID-19, were actively infected with it, or had recovered from it provided the deeply sampled blood TCRbeta repertoires that made up the dataset. The repertoires were made available in a free public database intended to serve as a resource for research on the immune response to SARS-CoV-2. Samples came from the ongoing ImmuneRACE study (first 160 participants) plus 1,254 subjects from 6 global collaborators. Sample metadata almost always included a de-identified subject ID, COVID-19 status, age in years and sex. Where HLA class I and class II types were available, the types were taken from metadata supplied by the sample provider, not from assay-based typing. The research as a whole found: The amount of clinical and demographic metadata varied by source and participant and was provided uncurated.

Participants in the prospective study were enrolled through a virtual design, were aged roughly 18 to 100 years, and lived in 20 to 30 United States geographic areas. Cohort assignment in the prospective study relied on participant-reported clinical history from a screening survey and a study questionnaire. Recovered participants in ImmuneRACE Cohort 3 were defined as having two consecutive negative NP/OP PCR tests, clearance from a healthcare professional, or resolution of symptoms. Mobile phlebotomists in the prospective study collected whole blood, serum and a nasopharyngeal or oropharyngeal swab from every participant. Prospective study participants could optionally give additional blood draws and questionnaires over an approximately 2-month period. Before DNA extraction, blood samples from the prospective study were shipped at room temperature or frozen. V is reduced by 1 base and J by 3 bases, leaving a spacing of 10 bases between them. CDR1 and CDR2 were assigned from the germline V gene (reference sequence) as GTSNPN and SVGIG. From the cysteine through the phenylalanine, the CDR3 covers 13 amino acids. The kept DNA is CDR3 alone, 39 bases in frame from the first base.

On this clone itself: Its antigen is not yet known. No base quality values were provided; no much bigger clone lies one nucleotide off.

TCRbeta CDR3 regions were amplified from genomic DNA by means of the immunoSEQ Assay, a bias-controlled multiplex PCR. Turning to the authors' computational methods: The number of nucleated cells in each sample was estimated by amplification of reference gene primers within the assay. To quantify the absolute abundance of each unique TCRbeta CDR3 rearrangement, sequence reads were collapsed and filtered. For each sample, productive Simpson clonality was calculated as the square root of Simpson's diversity index across productive rearrangements. The immuneACCESS repertoire file appears here via TCRdb, limited to in-frame rearrangements. These files lack a portion of the clones; in checked studies, under half of the deficit traces to unresolved V genes, and the cause of the others is not known. V and J calls and clone size are given by that table; D and trimming were obtained from the DNA. A total of about 250,000 clones appear in this sample, about 87% of them only once. Clones ranked in the top ten supply 3% of the sample.

The clonotype was recovered from a woman aged 45 to 65 who had recovered from COVID-19. Sequenced input: PBMCs or T cells enriched from blood (not recorded which). The V and J genes are TRBV30 and TRBJ2-7, with a weak D call of TRBD2 (6 bases match). The encoded CDR3 is CAWSGAGSYEQYF. The bases read TGTGCCTGGAGTGGAGCGGGCAGCTACGAGCAGTACTTC.